Presented here are 26 T cell receptor beta chains from one specimen sequenced in a study of neoadjuvant anti-PD-1 for oral cavity cancer. Clones were sequenced by immunoSEQ multiplex PCR, and TCRdb holds only the in-frame ones, with some missing. The sample includes around 6,500 clones, 65% to 85% seen only once; the top ten take about 3%. Sequenced here: PBMCs, sampled before nivolumab (anti-PD-1) treatment. The receptors here all came from a person between 35 and 79 years old with oral cavity squamous cell carcinoma.

The rearrangement links TRBV14 to TRBJ2-1; D remains unclear. V was shortened by 1 base and J by 2 bases, with 9 bases between the two germline ends. The CDR3 runs to 15 residues. Germline values: CDR1 SGHDN, CDR2 FVKESK. The CDR3 spells CASSQASSPYNEQFF. Written as DNA, the CDR3 is TGTGCCAGCAGCCAAGCTTCCTCCCCCTACAATGAGCAGTTCTTC.

The CDR3 sequence: CASSGDVNTHEAFF. The CDR3 region has the DNA TGTGCCAGCAGTGGTGACGTAAACACCCATGAGGCTTTCTTT. The rearrangement links TRBV2 to TRBJ1-1; D is undetermined. This CDR3 spans 14 amino acids. The V gene's germline CDR1 is SNHLY and CDR2 FYNNEI. Deletions cut 4 bases from V and 11 bases from J, with 20 bases between.

The rearrangement joins TRBV28 to TRBJ1-6; a weak D match, TRBD1 (6 bases). This CDR3 spans 16 amino acids. V lost 5 bases and J lost 0, with 11 bases in between. The V gene's germline CDR1 is MDHEN and CDR2 SYDVKM. Written as DNA, the CDR3 is TGTGCCAGCAGTACAGGGAAGAGCTCCTATAATTCACCCCTCCACTTT. Amino acid sequence: CASSTGKSSYNSPLHF.

This chain joins TRBV4-3 and TRBJ2-7; 9 nucleotides agree with TRBD1. Germline loops: CDR1 LGHNA, CDR2 YSLEER. Germline trimming cut 1 base from V and 5 bases from J; bases unmatched to any gene: 6. The CDR3 loop spans 15 amino acids. CDR3 loop: CASSQGAWDRDEQYF. CDR3 nucleotides: TGCGCCAGCAGCCAAGGCGCATGGGACAGGGACGAGCAGTACTTC.

J is TRBJ2-7 and V is TRBV5-1, with no clear D. The CDR3 extends over 13 amino acids. Deletions cut 4 bases from V and 3 bases from J, with 11 bases between. In germline, CDR1 is SGHRS, CDR2 YFSETQ. In nucleotides, the CDR3 is TGCGCCAGCAGCCCTGACCGAAACTACGAGCAGTACTTC. This sequence encodes CASSPDRNYEQYF.

CDR3 region: CASSPGSNLEAFF. In nucleotides, the CDR3 is TGTGCCAGCAGCCCCGGGAGCAACCTTGAAGCTTTCTTT. The genes are TRBV9 and TRBJ1-1; D not resolved. CDR3 length equals 13 residues. V lost 4 bases, J lost 7 bases, and 14 bases lay in between. Germline CDR1 is SGDLS and CDR2 is YYNGEE.

The chain carries TRBV5-4 and TRBJ2-5, with 9 positions matching TRBD2. Germline CDR1 reads SGHNT; CDR2 reads YYREEE (reference sequence). The CDR3 spans 16 residues. Losses at the gene ends were 3 bases for V and 2 bases for J; bases not matched to a gene: 8. CDR3 region: CASSSGAGGRQETQYF. CDR3 sequence (DNA): TGTGCCAGCAGCTCTGGAGCGGGGGGTAGACAAGAGACCCAGTACTTC.

The chain links TRBV7-2 to TRBJ2-1; 9 bases agree with TRBD1. The CDR3 has 15 residues. V lost 1 base to trimming and J lost 4 bases; unmatched junction nucleotides: 2. Germline V CDR1 and CDR2: SGHTA, FQGNSA. The DNA for the CDR3 is TGTGCCAGCAGCTTAGAGGGACAGGGATACAATGAGCAGTTCTTC. Protein sequence: CASSLEGQGYNEQFF.

J is TRBJ2-7 and V is TRBV2; 8 positions match TRBD2. The germline V gene has CDR1 SNHLY and CDR2 FYNNEI. The CDR3 extends over 13 amino acids. J gave up 5 bases and V 7 bases, and 7 bases lay outside the gene matches. In DNA form, the CDR3 reads TGTGCCAGCAATTTAGGGGGACTAGACGAGCAGTACTTC. Its translation is CASNLGGLDEQYF.

V gene TRBV27 combines with J gene TRBJ2-5, with 9 bases that match TRBD2. This CDR3 has 15 amino acids. Trimming took 1 base from V and 3 from J; bases not matched to a gene: 3. Germline values: CDR1 MNHEY, CDR2 SMNVEV (reference sequence). The CDR3 loop reads CASSLLASGEETQYF. DNA for the CDR3: TGTGCCAGCAGTTTATTGGCTAGCGGGGAAGAGACCCAGTACTTC.

This clone has just one count. J is TRBJ2-5 and V is TRBV6-5, with 8 bases lining up with TRBD1. J was trimmed by 4 bases and V by 5 bases; bases with no gene match: 6. Germline CDR1 MNHEY, CDR2 SVGAGI. This CDR3 is built from 14 residues. In DNA form, the CDR3 reads TGTGCCAGCAGTCGGGACAGGAAGGGAGAGACCCAGTACTTC. Translation gives CASSRDRKGETQYF.

This clone has only one observation. The rearrangement joins TRBV6-5 to TRBJ2-1; 12 bases fit TRBD2. V lost 1 base and J lost 12; bases outside the gene matches: 10. This CDR3 has 16 residues. Germline V lookup: CDR1 MNHEY, CDR2 SVGAGI. Here the CDR3 DNA reads TGTGCCAGCAGTTACTTTCTAGCGGGGGGGCCAGTCTCGCAGTTCTTC. Encoded protein: CASSYFLAGGPVSQFF.

This clone occurred once. The chain is built from TRBV5-1 and TRBJ2-7; TRBD2 might be the D (6 bases). The CDR3 runs to 15 residues. The germline CDR1 and CDR2 sequences are SGHRS and YFSETQ. V was pared by 3 bases and J by 2 bases, with 15 bases between. In DNA form, the CDR3 reads TGCGCCAGCAGCTCGCGGGACCGATCTCCCTACGAGCAGTACTTC. Translated, it gives CASSSRDRSPYEQYF.

This clone was seen a handful of times. The V call is TRBV6-1, the J call TRBJ2-6; D remains unclear. The germline V and J ends were trimmed by 4 bases and 0 bases, with 4 bases remaining between them. Germline CDR1 and CDR2: MNHNS and SASEGT. The CDR3 spans 14 residues. The CDR3 reads CASSVVSGANVLTF. In nucleotides, the CDR3 is TGTGCCAGCAGTGTGGTCTCTGGGGCCAACGTCCTGACTTTC.

V and J are TRBV7-8 and TRBJ1-4, with 8 positions matching TRBD1. The CDR3 loop spans 16 amino acids. The J segment lost 8 bases and the V segment lost 5 bases, leaving 13 bases of the junction unmatched. CDR1 and CDR2 from the germline V gene are SGHVS and FQNEAQ. CDR3 sequence: CASSRGTTGDGEKLFF. The CDR3 DNA reads as TGTGCCAGCAGCCGGGGAACGACAGGGGATGGAGAAAAACTGTTTTTT.

This clone was found a few times. The chain is built from TRBV5-1 and TRBJ2-2; 10 bases map to TRBD2. The ends lost 6 bases at V and 0 bases at J; junction bases unmatched: 5. Germline values: CDR1 SGHRS, CDR2 YFSETQ. This CDR3 contains 16 residues. The CDR3 coding sequence is TGCGCCAGCAATCCTAGCGGGGGACCGAACACCGGGGAGCTGTTTTTT. This gives the protein CASNPSGGPNTGELFF.

This clone was picked up one time. V is TRBV6-1 and J is TRBJ1-5, with D unclear. The germline CDR1 and CDR2 sequences are MNHNS and SASEGT. The CDR3 length is 12 residues. V shed 2 bases and J shed 9 bases, with 8 bases lying between them. This CDR3 is CASSEQVGPQHF. CDR3 nucleotides: TGTGCCAGCAGTGAACAGGTAGGGCCCCAGCATTTT.

In its sample, this clone was seen once. This rearrangement joins TRBV7-6 to TRBJ1-2; 7 bases are shared with TRBD1. Germline CDR1 is SGHVS and CDR2 is FNYEAQ. V lost 10 bases to trimming and J lost 0 bases; unmatched junction nucleotides: 11. CDR3 size: 15 residues. CDR3 coding DNA: TGTGCCACCTACGGGACAGAGAAAACTAACTATGGCTACACCTTC. The encoded protein is CATYGTEKTNYGYTF.

This sequence joins TRBV6-1 and TRBJ2-6, with D uncertain. Trimming stripped 3 bases from V and 4 bases from J, with 16 bases between. The germline CDR1 and CDR2 sequences are MNHNS and SASEGT. This CDR3 region has 17 residues. The CDR3 bases are TGTGCCAGCAGTGAGAGGCGGTTGGGATCCGGGGCCAACGTCCTGACTTTC. Translated, it gives CASSERRLGSGANVLTF.

J is TRBJ1-2 and V is TRBV29-1; D ambiguous. V shed 7 bases and J shed 1 base, with 13 bases lying between them. The CDR3 length is 13 residues. Germline CDR1 SQVTM, CDR2 ANQGSEA. CDR3 bases: TGCAGCGCCGGTGGAATTGATAACTATGGCTACACCTTC. Translated, it gives CSAGGIDNYGYTF.

This clone was found once. The chain is built from TRBV4-3 and TRBJ2-3; 7 nucleotides align to TRBD1. Per germline, CDR1 LGHNA and CDR2 YSLEER. The CDR3 has 15 amino acids. The V gene end was trimmed by 3 bases and the J gene end by 1 base; junction bases not matched to a gene: 4. CDR3 residues: CASSQDDRGTDTQYF. The CDR3 DNA reads TGCGCCAGCAGCCAGGACGACAGGGGCACAGATACGCAGTATTTT.

This clone appeared a single time. V gene TRBV4-3 combines with J gene TRBJ2-1; a possible D gene is TRBD2 (5 bases). The germline V gene encodes CDR1 LGHNA and CDR2 YSLEER. Trimming removed 1 base at V and 9 bases at J, with 10 bases between. This CDR3 comprises 13 residues. CDR3 DNA sequence: TGCGCCAGCAGCCAAGTCGTTCGGGGTGAGCAGTTCTTC. Its translation: CASSQVVRGEQFF.

The rearrangement uses TRBV5-1 and TRBJ1-4; D unresolved. The V and J ends lost 0 bases and 1 base respectively, with 7 bases between them. Germline loops: CDR1 SGHRS, CDR2 YFSETQ. There are 15 residues in the CDR3. The CDR3 loop reads CASSLGPGTNEKLFF. Here the CDR3 DNA reads TGCGCCAGCAGCTTGGGTCCGGGAACTAATGAAAAACTGTTTTTT.

The chain joins TRBV27 to TRBJ1-2; 9 bases align to TRBD1. The length of the CDR3 is 16 residues. After removal of 2 bases from V and 4 bases from J, the junction contained 8 bases not matched to a gene. Germline V gives CDR1 MNHEY, CDR2 SMNVEV (reference sequence). CDR3 protein: CASSLIGQGQGYGYTF. The CDR3 nucleotides read TGTGCCAGCAGTTTAATAGGGCAGGGACAGGGCTATGGCTACACCTTC.

V is TRBV11-2 and J is TRBJ2-7; 10 bases align to TRBD1. Trimming cost V 4 bases and J 3 bases; bases outside gene matches: 6. Per the germline V gene, CDR1 is SGHAT and CDR2 is FQNNGV. The CDR3 runs 15 residues. DNA of the CDR3: TGTGCCAGCAGCTGGACGGGGGACAGGGGCTACGAGCAGTACTTC. As protein: CASSWTGDRGYEQYF.

This chain joins TRBV29-1 and TRBJ1-2, with a possible D match to TRBD1 (6 bases). The V gene lost 5 bases and the J gene lost 8 bases, with 18 bases spanning the gap. This CDR3 has 13 residues. CDR1 and CDR2 (germline): SQVTM, ANQGSEA. The CDR3 DNA sequence: TGCAGCGTTCCCGCCCAGGGGTTGAAGGGCTACACCTTC. Translating gives CSVPAQGLKGYTF.